Sequencing of this T cell receptor (beta chain) was carried out in a study of Ad26.COV2.S vaccination and SARS-CoV-2 variants. About the study: Among those in the COV1001 Ad26.COV2.S trial arm was the donor. Dosing was one shot or two shots 56 days apart. Study conclusions and caveats: Overall T cell responses may have been underestimated by the analyses of TCR breadth and depth.

Method: immunoSEQ multiplex PCR; TCRdb's copy keeps in-frame clones and lacks some. The sample lists more than 300,000 clones, about 88% occurring once. In the case of this clone: The antigen remains undetermined.

Treatment: about 20 received Ad26.COV2.S at low or high dose, single or two shots; 5 received placebo; per-sample allocation not given. Specimens were obtained on day 63 following the first vaccine or placebo injection. Recruitment in Boston yielded a donor of adult age, 18-55 years. The CDR3 extends over 12 amino acids. The germline V gene encodes CDR1 SGHVS and CDR2 FNYEAQ. V was clipped by 5 bases and J by 8 bases, with 12 bases between them. The genes are TRBV7-6 and TRBJ1-2; D is possibly TRBD1 (6 bases). Specimen: peripheral blood, collected in a trial of Ad26.COV2.S vaccine versus placebo. This clonotype originated in a person aged 18-65 years who received the Ad26.COV2.S COVID-19 vaccine or a placebo. The DNA of the CDR3 is TGTGCCAGCAGCCCACAGGGAGGAGGCTACACCTTC. Its translation: CASSPQGGGYTF.